Listed below are T cell receptor beta chains from one sample, sequenced in a study of post-analysis software for immune sequencing data. TCRdb re-called the PCR reads through MiXCR, storing one row per CDR3 protein. The table shows hundreds of thousands of distinct CDR3 sequences, with 30% occurring only once. Sequenced input: blood. The source of these receptors is a girl aged 5 to 17 with multiple sclerosis. Each CDR3 is given with its conserved first and last residue. D genes are given only for firm matches. Size is stated for part of the rows, as once, few or many counts, or as a class when the clone is expanded.

-	few	TRBJ2-5	TRBV28	TGTGCCAGCAGTCCCCAAGGGGGGTTGGGGACCCAGTACTTC	CASSPQGGLGTQYF
-	-	TRBJ1-1	TRBV10-3	TGTGCCATCACGGGGGGCCCTACCATGAACACTGAAGCTTTCTTT	CAITGGPTMNTEAFF
TRBD1	-	TRBJ2-5	TRBV2	TGTGCCAGCAGTGTCGACAGGGTGGAGGAGACCCAGTACTTC	CASSVDRVEETQYF
-	-	TRBJ2-7	TRBV6-1	TGTGCCAGCAGCCCCCATGGGGGTCCCGCCCTAAGCTCCTACGAGCAGTACTTC	CASSPHGGPALSSYEQYF
TRBD2	many	TRBJ2-7	TRBV28	TGTGCCAGCAGTCCCGGACTAGCGGGCTCCTACGAGCAGTACTTC	CASSPGLAGSYEQYF
-	-	TRBJ2-5	TRBV2	TGTGCCAGCAGTGAAGGGGTGAGAAGGATGGAGACCCAGTACTTC	CASSEGVRRMETQYF
-	few	TRBJ2-5	TRBV2	TGTGCCAGCAGTGACGGAACGCACCAAGAGACCCAGTACTTC	CASSDGTHQETQYF
TRBD2	-	TRBJ2-5	TRBV7-9	TGTGCCAGCAATTCCTTAGCGGGAGGGCCTGAGACCCAGTACTTC	CASNSLAGGPETQYF
-	-	TRBJ2-7	TRBV7-9	TGTGCCAGCAGCTTAGGGCCAGGGAGGTCCTACGAGCAGTACTTC	CASSLGPGRSYEQYF
-	-	TRBJ1-6	TRBV20-1	TGCAGTGCTAGAGCAGACACCCTCCACTTT	CSARADTLHF
-	-	TRBJ1-5	TRBV28	TGTGCCAGCAGGGTTCAGGGAACTCAGCCCCAGCATTTT	CASRVQGTQPQHF
-	few	TRBJ2-3	TRBV20-1	TGCAGTGCTAGAGATCAGGGAGGATGGAGCACAGATACGCAGTATTTT	CSARDQGGWSTDTQYF
-	-	TRBJ1-6	TRBV20-1	TGCAGTGCTAGCCAGGGCAGGACTGCTTATAATTCACCCCTCCACTTT	CSASQGRTAYNSPLHF